Following are 15 T cell receptor beta chains from one sample sequenced in a study of blood T cell repertoires in COVID-19. Produced via immunoSEQ multiplex PCR; TCRdb's table is partial and in-frame only. The repertoire has over 200,000 clones, 80% to 85% of them found once; the top ten carry under 30%. Sequencing input: peripheral blood. Every receptor here comes from a middle-aged man with acute or convalescent COVID-19.

V gene TRBV7-8 combines with J gene TRBJ2-2, with a weak D call TRBD2 (6 bases). The germline CDR1 and CDR2 sequences are SGHVS and FQNEAQ. V lost 2 bases and J lost 8, with 15 bases in between. The CDR3 extends over 15 amino acids. The CDR3 protein is CASSLQSSAGGELFF. CDR3 nucleotide sequence: TGTGCCAGCAGCTTACAAAGTTCGGCGGGAGGGGAGCTGTTTTTT.

This chain links TRBV7-6 with TRBJ1-2, with no clear D. V dropped 5 bases and J dropped 8 bases, with 24 bases sitting between them. Germline CDR1 is SGHVS and CDR2 is FNYEAQ. The CDR3 is 16 amino acids. DNA of the CDR3: TGTGCCAGCAGCCGAAGTACCGGGTCCGTGGATCTAGGCTACACCTTC. It codes for CASSRSTGSVDLGYTF.

The chain combines TRBV7-2 with TRBJ1-6, with D perhaps matching TRBD1 (5 bases). The length of the CDR3 is 17 residues. V gave up 5 bases and J gave up 1 base, with 15 bases separating them. The germline CDR1 and CDR2 sequences are SGHTA and FQGNSA. The CDR3 DNA reads as TGTGCCAGCAGCCTCTCCGGAGGGGTATCCTATAATTCACCCCTCCACTTT. It encodes CASSLSGGVSYNSPLHF.

The count of this clone is one. For the CDR3, the DNA is TGTGCCAGCAGCCCTTGGACAGGGCTCTACGAGCAGTACTTC. Protein: CASSPWTGLYEQYF. The J gene is TRBJ2-7, the V gene TRBV3-1 (or the pseudogene TRBV3-2), with 8 positions matching TRBD1. This CDR3 is built from 14 residues. V dropped 4 bases and J dropped 3; count of bases not matched to a gene: 5. Germline V CDR1 and CDR2: LGHDT, YNNKEL (reference sequence).

This chain connects TRBV6-5 to TRBJ2-7; 10 bases match TRBD1. J was trimmed by 4 bases and V by 10 bases; bases with no gene match: 4. CDR1 MNHEY and CDR2 SVGAGI come from the germline V gene. The CDR3 is 12 residues long. CDR3 in amino acids: CATRDRGYEQYF. The DNA of the CDR3 is TGTGCCACCCGGGACAGGGGTTACGAGCAGTACTTC.

The chain couples TRBV5-5 to TRBJ2-1, with 7 bases aligning to TRBD2. The CDR3 contains 15 residues. V gave up 3 bases and J gave up 5 bases; unmatched junction bases: 8. Germline V gene data show CDR1 as SGHKS and CDR2 as YYEKEE (reference sequence). The CDR3 protein is CASSSLLAANNEQFF. CDR3 bases: TGTGCCAGCAGCTCCCTGCTAGCGGCAAACAATGAGCAGTTCTTC. Together with reference TRBV5-5 and TRBJ2-1, the CDR3 gives the full variable domain: DAGVTQSPTHLIKTRGQQVTLRCSPISGHKSVSWYQQVLGQGPQFIFQYYEKEERGRGNFPDRFSARQFPNYSSELNVNALLLGDSALYLCASSSLLAANNEQFFGPGTRLTVL.

The CDR3 DNA is TGTGCCAGCAGCTCGACTAGCGGGGGCACAGATACGCAGTATTTT. This sequence encodes CASSSTSGGTDTQYF. The chain employs TRBV9 and TRBJ2-3; 11 nucleotides line up with TRBD2. The CDR3 contains 15 residues. V dropped 4 bases and J dropped 1; count of bases not matched to a gene: 2. The V gene's germline CDR1 is SGDLS and CDR2 YYNGEE.

This chain joins TRBV9 and TRBJ2-3; D is undetermined. V lost 0 bases, J lost 4 bases, and 9 bases lay in between. The germline V gene encodes CDR1 SGDLS and CDR2 YYNGEE. The CDR3 covers 14 residues. CDR3 nucleotide sequence: TGTGCCAGCAGCGTAGTTGGAGCCTCAGATACGCAGTATTTT. Translating gives CASSVVGASDTQYF.

The rearrangement joins TRBV7-2 to TRBJ2-2, with unresolved D. V lost 3 bases to trimming and J lost 1 base, with 9 bases between them. The CDR3 sequence is 15 residues long. Germline loops: CDR1 SGHTA, CDR2 FQGNSA. For the CDR3, the DNA is TGTGCCAGCAGCTTCCATTCGGGGAACACCGGGGAGCTGTTTTTT. Its translation is CASSFHSGNTGELFF.

The chain recombines TRBV5-1 with TRBJ2-1; the match to TRBD2 covers 8 bases. Germline V gene lookup returns CDR1 SGHRS and CDR2 YFSETQ. J was trimmed by 9 bases and V by 0 bases; bases with no gene match: 8. This CDR3 is built from 15 residues. The CDR3 is CASSLVAAGDLEQFF. The CDR3, as DNA: TGCGCCAGCAGCTTGGTTGCAGCGGGAGACCTTGAGCAGTTCTTC.

V gene TRBV2 combines with J gene TRBJ2-2; tentatively, D is TRBD2 (5 bases). The CDR3 consists of 14 residues. CDR1 and CDR2 from the germline V gene are SNHLY and FYNNEI. Trimming shortened V by 6 bases and J by 0 bases, and 8 bases separated the two germline ends. In DNA, the CDR3 is TGTGCCAGCAGCCCGGGGTCGAACACCGGGGAGCTGTTTTTT. Translated: CASSPGSNTGELFF.

This clone was seen a handful of times. The J gene is TRBJ1-4, the V gene TRBV6-5; a weak D match, TRBD1 (6 bases). Trimming cost V 7 bases and J 5 bases, with 11 bases left between them. The CDR3 extends over 13 amino acids. From germline, CDR1 is MNHEY and CDR2 SVGAGI. CDR3 DNA sequence: TGTGCCAGCACCTGGACAGTAAATGAAAAACTGTTTTTT. It encodes CASTWTVNEKLFF.

This chain connects TRBV5-6 to TRBJ2-7; tentatively, D is TRBD1 (6 bases). Between the trimmed V and J ends, which lost 3 bases and 2 bases, there was a span of 9 bases. Germline assignment: CDR1 SGHDT and CDR2 YYEEEE. The CDR3 extends over 13 amino acids. CDR3 sequence: CASSSGQPYEQYF. CDR3 DNA: TGTGCCAGCAGCTCTGGACAGCCCTACGAGCAGTACTTC.

This clone was counted once. The CDR3 region has the DNA TGTGCCAGTAGTATCGGCCGGACAGTGAACTATGGCTACACCTTC. This translates into CASSIGRTVNYGYTF. The V call is TRBV19, the J call TRBJ1-2; possible D gene TRBD1, 6 bases. Trimming removed 3 bases at V and 2 bases at J, with 13 bases between. The CDR3 length is 15 residues. From germline, CDR1 is LNHDA and CDR2 SQIVND (reference sequence).

This clone was seen only a few times. V and J are TRBV9 and TRBJ1-6; D unclear. V lost 0 bases and J 7 bases, leaving 8 bases between the germline ends. This CDR3 contains 14 residues. Looked up from germline, CDR1 is SGDLS and CDR2 is YYNGEE. CDR3 sequence reads: CASSVDSSNSPLHF. The CDR3 DNA reads as TGTGCCAGCAGCGTAGACAGCTCAAATTCACCCCTCCACTTT.